This T cell receptor beta chain comes out of a study of blood T cell repertoires in COVID-19. The table came from immunoSEQ multiplex PCR; TCRdb's copy has only in-frame clones and leaves some out. The table records about 53,000 clones, about 80% of them present only once. The CDR3 is 15 amino acids. Trimming removed 7 bases at V and 0 bases at J, with 14 bases between. The germline CDR1 and CDR2 sequences are SGHNT and YYREEE (reference sequence). This TCR derives from a human donor in a cohort sampled during active COVID-19. V usage is TRBV5-4 and J usage is TRBJ2-1; D is unclear. Sample: peripheral blood. The DNA of the CDR3 is TGTGCCAGCTCACCCGGCCGGAGCTCCTACAATGAGCAGTTCTTC. Translated, it gives CASSPGRSSYNEQFF.